This T cell receptor (beta chain) stems from a study of patients and donors after allogeneic stem cell transplantation. Germline CDR1 GTSNPN, CDR2 SVGIG (reference sequence). The CDR3 consists of 12 residues. V shed 3 bases and J shed 7 bases, with 12 bases lying between them. Each CDR3 protein is one row after TCRdb ran MiXCR on the RT-PCR reads. The data contain 410,000 or so distinct CDR3 sequences, about a sixth of them seen just once; the ten biggest clones take up just over 7%. The rearrangement links TRBV30 to TRBJ2-5; D is uncertain. This sequence originates from a human donor who was either an allogeneic HSCT recipient or a stem cell or donor lymphocyte infusion donor (not recorded which). It is not recorded whose cells these are; they may come from a transplant donor. The sequencing input was blood, either unsorted or a sorted T cell fraction (not recorded which). The CDR3 sequence is CAWRSPIGTQYF. The CDR3 bases are TGTGCCTGGAGGAGTCCGATAGGGACCCAGTACTTC.